A selection of T cell receptor beta chains follows, all from one sample in a study of blood T cell repertoires in COVID-19. The repertoire was sequenced with immunoSEQ multiplex PCR; TCRdb's copy has only in-frame clones and lacks some. The sample has over 200,000 clones; 70% to 90% are singletons. Input material: peripheral blood. All receptors come from a woman aged 50 to 65 with acute or convalescent COVID-19. Each CDR3 is given with its conserved first and last residue. The D gene is left open where the match is weak. The listing skips clone size in some rows; elsewhere it reads once, few, many or a size class.

cdr3_aa: CASSQPSVDYEQYF; cdr3_nt: TGTGCCAGCAGCCAACCTAGCGTGGACTACGAGCAGTACTTC; j_call: TRBJ2-7; v_call: TRBV5-4; cdr3_length: 14; clone_size: -; d_call: -
cdr3_aa: CASSYGLPRGYNEQFF; cdr3_nt: TGTGCCAGCAGTTATGGACTGCCCCGGGGTTACAATGAGCAGTTCTTC; j_call: TRBJ2-1; v_call: TRBV6-2/TRBV6-3; cdr3_length: 16; clone_size: few; d_call: -
cdr3_aa: CASSLNGGLKQYF; cdr3_nt: TGTGCCAGCAGCCTAAACGGAGGGCTGAAGCAGTATTTT; j_call: TRBJ2-3; v_call: TRBV4-2; cdr3_length: 13; clone_size: -; d_call: -
cdr3_aa: CASSSPGQGKLFF; cdr3_nt: TGTGCCAGCAGTTCCCCGGGACAGGGAAAACTGTTTTTT; j_call: TRBJ1-4; v_call: TRBV6-5; cdr3_length: 13; clone_size: -; d_call: TRBD1
cdr3_aa: CASSISLSGLTYEQYF; cdr3_nt: TGTGCCAGTAGTATAAGTCTTTCCGGGTTAACCTACGAGCAGTACTTC; j_call: TRBJ2-7; v_call: TRBV19; cdr3_length: 16; clone_size: -; d_call: -
cdr3_aa: CASSAQGYEPQHF; cdr3_nt: TGTGCCAGCAGCGCTCAGGGTTACGAGCCCCAGCATTTT; j_call: TRBJ1-5; v_call: TRBV2; cdr3_length: 13; clone_size: -; d_call: -
cdr3_aa: CASSISLVSYSNQPQHF; cdr3_nt: TGTGCCAGTAGTATTTCGTTGGTGAGCTATAGCAATCAGCCCCAGCATTTT; j_call: TRBJ1-5; v_call: TRBV19; cdr3_length: 17; clone_size: -; d_call: -
cdr3_aa: CASSYGWGGVTEAFF; cdr3_nt: TGTGCCAGCAGTTACGGTTGGGGGGGAGTCACTGAAGCTTTCTTT; j_call: TRBJ1-1; v_call: TRBV6-5; cdr3_length: 15; clone_size: -; d_call: -
cdr3_aa: CASSPGTGSYEQYF; cdr3_nt: TGTGCCAGCAGCCCCGGGACAGGGTCCTACGAGCAGTACTTC; j_call: TRBJ2-7; v_call: TRBV7-2; cdr3_length: 14; clone_size: -; d_call: TRBD1
cdr3_aa: CASSLTNTGELFF; cdr3_nt: TGTGCCAGCAGTCTTACGAACACCGGGGAGCTGTTTTTT; j_call: TRBJ2-2; v_call: TRBV28; cdr3_length: 13; clone_size: -; d_call: -
cdr3_aa: CASSNAQGARTEAFF; cdr3_nt: TGTGCCAGCTCAAACGCACAGGGGGCCAGAACTGAAGCTTTCTTT; j_call: TRBJ1-1; v_call: TRBV18; cdr3_length: 15; clone_size: -; d_call: TRBD1
cdr3_aa: CASRTDYGYTF; cdr3_nt: TGTGCCAGCCGGACAGACTATGGCTACACCTTC; j_call: TRBJ1-2; v_call: TRBV28; cdr3_length: 11; clone_size: -; d_call: -